These T cell receptor beta chains were read from a single sample in a study of T cells in localized non-small cell lung cancer. Produced via immunoSEQ multiplex PCR; TCRdb's table is partial and in-frame only. The sample yields tens of thousands of clones, 88% seen once. Sample: peripheral blood, taken before any cancer treatment. The receptors were sampled from a woman aged 40-75 years with stage I squamous cell lung carcinoma. Both conserved end residues are part of each CDR3. D genes are given only for firm matches. Rows may omit the clone size; those that give it use once, few, many or a size class.

cdr3_aa cdr3_nt d_call j_call v_call clone_size cdr3_length
CASSFQGGGTEAFF TGTGCCAGCAGTTTCCAGGGAGGGGGGACTGAAGCTTTCTTT . TRBJ1-1 TRBV2 . 14
CASRQGSDYGYTF TGTGCCAGCAGACAGGGGTCGGACTATGGCTACACCTTC TRBD1 TRBJ1-2 TRBV6-5 . 13
CASSPGERGSYEQYF TGCGCCAGCAGCCCTGGGGAGCGGGGATCCTACGAGCAGTACTTC TRBD2 TRBJ2-7 TRBV4-1 . 15
CASSLASDEQFF TGCGCCAGCAGCTTGGCTAGCGATGAGCAGTTCTTC . TRBJ2-1 TRBV5-1 . 12
CASSLQETQYF TGTGCCAGCAGCCTCCAAGAGACCCAGTACTTC . TRBJ2-5 TRBV7-2 . 11
CASSPSPFGGLETQYF TGTGCCAGCAGCCCAAGCCCTTTCGGCGGGTTAGAGACCCAGTACTTC . TRBJ2-5 TRBV7-3 . 16
CASSHRTANTGELFF TGCGCCAGCAGCCATCGGACAGCGAACACCGGGGAGCTGTTTTTT . TRBJ2-2 TRBV5-1 . 15
CASRSGPGANVLTF TGTGCCAGCAGATCAGGGCCTGGGGCCAACGTCCTGACTTTC . TRBJ2-6 TRBV2 . 14
CASTPSAGNQPQHF TGTGCCAGTACCCCCTCTGCGGGCAATCAGCCCCAGCATTTT . TRBJ1-5 TRBV19 many 14
CSVGGAEAFF TGCAGCGTTGGAGGCGCTGAAGCTTTCTTT . TRBJ1-1 TRBV29-1 . 10
CASSERRAGELFF TGTGCCAGCAGTGAAAGGCGAGCCGGGGAGCTGTTTTTT . TRBJ2-2 TRBV6-1 . 13
CASSPWTSGGTGSYNEQFF TGTGCCAGCAGTCCATGGACTAGCGGGGGGACCGGCTCCTACAATGAGCAGTTCTTC TRBD2 TRBJ2-1 TRBV27 . 19
CASSTGQGSNTEAFF TGTGCCAGCAGTACCGGACAGGGGTCGAACACTGAAGCTTTCTTT TRBD1 TRBJ1-1 TRBV6-5 . 15
CASSAQVSGNTIYF TGTGCCAGCAGTGCACAAGTCTCTGGAAACACCATATATTTT . TRBJ1-3 TRBV25-1 . 14
CASSPWGQDSNQPQHF TGTGCCAGCAGCCCATGGGGCCAGGACAGCAATCAGCCCCAGCATTTT . TRBJ1-5 TRBV6-6 . 16
CASGLPLTRGYTF TGTGCTAGTGGTTTGCCACTTACGAGGGGCTACACCTTC . TRBJ1-2 TRBV12-5 . 13
CASRAGWDTEAFF TGTGCCAGCAGGGCCGGATGGGACACTGAAGCTTTCTTT . TRBJ1-1 TRBV2 . 13
CASSWDRGSRGYTF TGTGCCAGCTCTTGGGACAGGGGCTCCAGGGGCTACACCTTC TRBD1 TRBJ1-2 TRBV18 few 14
CASSGYGGSEAFF TGTGCCAGCAGTGGGTATGGGGGGAGTGAAGCTTTCTTT . TRBJ1-1 TRBV6-1 . 13
CASSPGQGSHNQPQHF TGTGCCAGCAGTCCCGGACAGGGATCACACAATCAGCCCCAGCATTTT TRBD1 TRBJ1-5 TRBV6-6 . 16
CASSEDQGGFF TGTGCCAGCAGTGAAGATCAAGGGGGGTTCTTC . TRBJ2-1 TRBV6-1 . 11
CASSVAAGDTGEQFF TGTGCCAGCAGCGTAGCAGCGGGGGATACAGGTGAGCAGTTCTTC TRBD2 TRBJ2-1 TRBV9 . 15
CASSFDISTNEKLFF TGTGCCAGCAGCTTTGACATTTCAACTAATGAAAAACTGTTTTTT . TRBJ1-4 TRBV7-9 once 15
CASSFGLAAGSYNEQFF TGCGCCAGCAGCTTCGGACTAGCGGCCGGATCTTACAATGAGCAGTTCTTC TRBD2 TRBJ2-1 TRBV5-1 . 17
CATSRDGLYGYTF TGTGCCACCAGCAGAGACGGCCTCTATGGCTACACCTTC . TRBJ1-2 TRBV15 . 13
CASSPATSGGALDTQYF TGCGCCAGCAGCCCGGCGACTAGCGGGGGGGCCCTAGATACGCAGTATTTT TRBD2 TRBJ2-3 TRBV5-1 few 17
CASRGGRSSYNEQFF TGCGCCAGCAGGGGGGGACGGAGCTCCTACAATGAGCAGTTCTTC . TRBJ2-1 TRBV10-2 once 15
CASRGGGSKNTEAFF TGTGCCAGCAGGGGGGGAGGTTCGAAGAACACTGAAGCTTTCTTT . TRBJ1-1 TRBV6-6 . 15
CASSKQGGTNQPQHF TGTGCCAGTAGCAAACAGGGGGGGACCAATCAGCCCCAGCATTTT TRBD1 TRBJ1-5 TRBV19 . 15
CASSLDRGNTIYF TGTGCCAGCAGTCTGGACAGGGGAAACACCATATATTTT TRBD1 TRBJ1-3 TRBV6-5 . 13
CASSLGTGPRYEQYF TGCGCCAGCAGCTTGGGGACAGGGCCTAGGTACGAGCAGTACTTC TRBD1 TRBJ2-7 TRBV5-1 few 15
CASSPPLSPSTEAFF TGTGCCAGCTCACCCCCCCTTTCCCCAAGCACTGAAGCTTTCTTT . TRBJ1-1 TRBV18 . 15
CSVAGGGRETQYF TGCAGCGTGGCGGGCGGGGGTAGAGAGACCCAGTACTTC TRBD2 TRBJ2-5 TRBV29-1 . 13
CASTLKGGSLADTQYF TGTGCCAGTACCCTGAAAGGGGGAAGTTTGGCAGATACGCAGTATTTT . TRBJ2-3 TRBV19 . 16
CASSPGTSSYNEQFF TGTGCCAGCAGCCCCGGGACTAGCTCCTACAATGAGCAGTTCTTC TRBD2 TRBJ2-1 TRBV5-4 . 15
CASSLQGTGGGYTF TGTGCCAGCAGTTTACAGGGTACCGGTGGTGGCTACACCTTC . TRBJ1-2 TRBV27 . 14
CASSSGQGYNQPQHF TGTGCCAGCAGCTCGGGACAGGGATACAATCAGCCCCAGCATTTT TRBD1 TRBJ1-5 TRBV7-6 . 15
CASSFNQGNYNEQFF TGCGCCAGCAGCTTTAACCAGGGTAATTACAATGAGCAGTTCTTC . TRBJ2-1 TRBV5-1 few 15
CASSLSGSSGANVLTF TGTGCCAGCAGCTTAAGCGGTAGCTCTGGGGCCAACGTCCTGACTTTC . TRBJ2-6 TRBV7-3 . 16
CASSIGSVGSAYGYTF TGTGCCAGTAGTATAGGCTCTGTGGGCAGCGCCTATGGCTACACCTTC . TRBJ1-2 TRBV19 . 16
CASSYSRWGGSDEQFF TGTGCCAGCAGTTACTCTCGGTGGGGGGGAAGCGATGAGCAGTTCTTC TRBD2 TRBJ2-1 TRBV6-5 . 16
CSATGTTGYTF TGCAGTGCCACCGGTACAACTGGCTACACCTTC . TRBJ1-2 TRBV20-1 . 11
CASSVDVSGITEAFF TGTGCCAGCAGCGTAGACGTCTCGGGGATCACTGAAGCTTTCTTT . TRBJ1-1 TRBV9 . 15
CASSPFRARADEAFF TGTGCCAGCAGCCCCTTCCGTGCCAGGGCGGATGAAGCTTTCTTT . TRBJ1-1 TRBV7-9 . 15